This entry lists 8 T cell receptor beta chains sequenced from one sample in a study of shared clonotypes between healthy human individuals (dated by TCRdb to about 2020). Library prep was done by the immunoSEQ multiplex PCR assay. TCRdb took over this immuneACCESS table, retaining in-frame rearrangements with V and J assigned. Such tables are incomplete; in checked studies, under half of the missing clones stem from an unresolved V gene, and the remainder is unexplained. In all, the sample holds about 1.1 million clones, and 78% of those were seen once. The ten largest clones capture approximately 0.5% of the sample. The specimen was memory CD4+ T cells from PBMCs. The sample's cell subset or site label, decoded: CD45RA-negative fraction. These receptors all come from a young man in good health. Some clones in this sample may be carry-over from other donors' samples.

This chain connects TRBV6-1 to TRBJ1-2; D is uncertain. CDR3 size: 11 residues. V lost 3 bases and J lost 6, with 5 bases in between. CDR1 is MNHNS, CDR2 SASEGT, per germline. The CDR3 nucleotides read TGTGCCAGCAGTGACTGGGATGGCTACACCTTC. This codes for CASSDWDGYTF.

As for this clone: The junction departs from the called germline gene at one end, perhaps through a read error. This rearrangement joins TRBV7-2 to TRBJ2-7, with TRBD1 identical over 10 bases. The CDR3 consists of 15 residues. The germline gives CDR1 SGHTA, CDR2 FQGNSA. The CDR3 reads CASSLNSGQGTSLSF. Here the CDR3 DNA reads TGTGCCAGCAGCTTAAATTCGGGACAGGGGACCTCACTCTCCTTC.

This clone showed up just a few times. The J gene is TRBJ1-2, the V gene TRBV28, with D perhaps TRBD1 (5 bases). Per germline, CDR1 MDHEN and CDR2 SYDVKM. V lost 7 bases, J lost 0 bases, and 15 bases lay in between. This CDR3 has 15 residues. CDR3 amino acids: CASTAGDVANYGYTF. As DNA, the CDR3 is TGTGCCAGCACAGCCGGGGACGTAGCTAACTATGGCTACACCTTC.

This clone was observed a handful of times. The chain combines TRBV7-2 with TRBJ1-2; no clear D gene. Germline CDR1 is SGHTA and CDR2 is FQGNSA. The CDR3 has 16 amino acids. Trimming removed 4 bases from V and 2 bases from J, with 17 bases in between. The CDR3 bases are TGTGCCAGCAGCTCCCGCCGACATGAACCCAACTATGGCTACACCTTC. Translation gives CASSSRRHEPNYGYTF.

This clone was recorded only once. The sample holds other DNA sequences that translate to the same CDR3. Here the CDR3 reads CSAPLGNEQFF. In DNA, the CDR3 is TGCAGTGCCCCGTTAGGAAATGAGCAGTTCTTC. This chain joins TRBV20-1 and TRBJ2-1, with no clear D. The CDR3 covers 11 residues. V was pared by 6 bases and J by 7 bases, with 10 bases between. Germline loops: CDR1 DFQATT, CDR2 SNEGSKA (reference sequence).

The CDR3 loop is CASSSSGRATDTQYF. The CDR3 region has the DNA TGTGCCAGCAGCAGTAGCGGGAGGGCAACAGATACGCAGTATTTT. This chain connects TRBV6-4 to TRBJ2-3; 11 bases fit TRBD2. CDR1 and CDR2 from the germline V gene are MRHNA and SNTAGT. This CDR3 spans 15 amino acids. V dropped 6 bases and J dropped 3; count of bases not matched to a gene: 5.

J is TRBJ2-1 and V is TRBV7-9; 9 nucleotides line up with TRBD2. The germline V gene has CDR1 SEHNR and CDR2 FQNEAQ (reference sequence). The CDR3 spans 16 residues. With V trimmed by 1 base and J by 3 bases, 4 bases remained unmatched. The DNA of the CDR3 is TGTGCCAGCAGCTTAGGGTCACTAGCGGGCTACAATGAGCAGTTCTTC. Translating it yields CASSLGSLAGYNEQFF.

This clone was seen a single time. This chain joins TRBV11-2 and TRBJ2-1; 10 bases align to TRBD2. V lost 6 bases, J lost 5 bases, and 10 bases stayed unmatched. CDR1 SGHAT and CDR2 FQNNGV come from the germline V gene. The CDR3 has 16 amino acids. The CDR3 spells CASRVAGLARNNEQFF. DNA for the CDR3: TGTGCCAGCAGAGTGGCGGGACTAGCGAGGAACAATGAGCAGTTCTTC.